This passage covers 19 T cell receptor beta chains from one sample sequenced in a study of cytomegalovirus exposure and HLA in healthy donors. Amplification used 60 Vbeta primers and 13 Jbeta primers. Data came from immunoSEQ multiplex PCR; TCRdb stores just in-frame clones and leaves some out. The sample shows about 160,000 clones, approximately 77% of them seen only once. The specimen sequenced was PBMCs. All receptors come from a man between 50 and 59 years old in good health and CMV-seropositive.

This clone was seen once. The chain couples TRBV6-6 to TRBJ1-5; D perhaps matches TRBD1 (5 bases). Per the germline V gene, CDR1 is MNHNY and CDR2 is SVGAGI (reference sequence). This CDR3 contains 16 residues. V was pared by 2 bases and J by 2 bases, with 13 bases between. CDR3: CASSYPPGNGNQPQHF. DNA for the CDR3: TGTGCCAGCAGTTACCCCCCAGGGAATGGCAATCAGCCCCAGCATTTT.

This chain links TRBV7-2 with TRBJ2-1; 8 nucleotides match TRBD1. The CDR3 covers 16 residues. Germline CDR1 is SGHTA and CDR2 is FQGNSA. V shed 3 bases and J 0 bases; nucleotides not matched to a gene: 4. DNA of the CDR3: TGTGCCAGCAGCTTCAGGGGGCCCATCTCCTACAATGAGCAGTTCTTC. Residues: CASSFRGPISYNEQFF.

In its sample, this clone was seen a few times. This sequence joins TRBV5-1 and TRBJ2-7; D is perhaps TRBD2 (6 bases). Germline V gene sequence: CDR1 SGHRS, CDR2 YFSETQ. This CDR3 has 14 amino acids. V lost 0 bases, J lost 2 bases, and 9 bases lay in between. The DNA of the CDR3 is TGCGCCAGCAGCTTGGATCGGGGGACCTACGAGCAGTACTTC. It encodes CASSLDRGTYEQYF.

V and J are TRBV4-1 and TRBJ2-3, with 12 bases lining up with TRBD2. This CDR3 is built from 17 residues. The V gene's germline CDR1 is MGHRA and CDR2 YSYEKL. The J segment lost 0 bases and the V segment lost 2 bases, leaving 3 bases of the junction unmatched. CDR3 nucleotide sequence: TGCGCCAGCAGCCAAACTCTAGCGGGGGGGAGCACAGATACGCAGTATTTT. This gives the protein CASSQTLAGGSTDTQYF.

This clone was observed a few times. The genes are TRBV4-1 and TRBJ2-5; 7 bases map to TRBD2. CDR3 size: 15 residues. With V trimmed by 0 bases and J by 0 bases, 1 base remained unmatched. CDR1 is MGHRA and CDR2 is YSYEKL in the germline V gene. CDR3 in DNA: TGCGCCAGCAGCCAAGATCTAGCGGACCAAGAGACCCAGTACTTC. Protein: CASSQDLADQETQYF.

The chain couples TRBV21-1 to TRBJ2-1; the table names TRBD2, a call not compared with the DNA. TRBV21-1 corresponds to a pseudogene. CDR3 length equals 15 residues. CDR3 residues: CASSKVTSGGARQFF. Written as DNA, the CDR3 is TGTGCCAGCAGCAAAGTCACTAGCGGGGGGGCTAGGCAGTTCTTC.

This clone was recorded a few times. The chain is built from TRBV5-4 and TRBJ2-7, with 10 bases that match TRBD2. Germline V gives CDR1 SGHNT, CDR2 YYREEE (reference sequence). V shed 4 bases, J shed 3 bases, and the junction held 4 bases outside the gene matches. The CDR3 contains 14 residues. The CDR3 protein is CASSEVAGGYEQYF. The DNA of the CDR3 is TGTGCCAGCAGCGAGGTAGCGGGGGGCTACGAGCAGTACTTC.

The V and J genes are TRBV2 and TRBJ2-3; TRBD2 might be the D (6 bases). CDR1 is SNHLY and CDR2 is FYNNEI in the germline V gene. The CDR3 runs to 15 residues. V was trimmed by 7 bases and J by 4 bases, leaving 18 bases between them. CDR3 coding DNA: TGTGCCAGCAACCCGGGACTCCAAAAGGCAGATACGCAGTATTTT. The encoded protein is CASNPGLQKADTQYF. The full variable domain, rest sourced from reference TRBV2 and TRBJ2-3, is EPEVTQTPSHQVTQMGQEVILRCVPISNHLYFYWYRQILGQKVEFLVSFYNNEISEKSEIFDDQFSVERPDGSNFTLKIRSTKLEDSAMYFCASNPGLQKADTQYFGPGTRLTVL.

The genes are TRBV4-3 and TRBJ2-5; D perhaps matches TRBD1 (5 bases). Trimming removed 1 base at V and 5 bases at J, with 14 bases between. The CDR3 spans 15 residues. Germline V gene sequence: CDR1 LGHNA, CDR2 YSLEER. CDR3 residues: CASSQGAAYRETQYF. DNA for the CDR3: TGCGCCAGCAGCCAAGGGGCGGCGTACAGGGAGACCCAGTACTTC.

The chain joins TRBV18 to TRBJ2-1, with 7 bases aligning to TRBD2. After removal of 3 bases from V and 6 bases from J, the junction contained 5 bases not matched to a gene. The V gene's germline CDR1 is KGHSH and CDR2 LQKENI. The CDR3 sequence is 14 residues long. This chain's CDR3 is CASSPLTSINEQFF. CDR3 sequence (DNA): TGTGCCAGCTCACCCTTGACTAGCATCAATGAGCAGTTCTTC. Drawing the rest from reference TRBV18 and TRBJ2-1, the complete variable domain is NAGVMQNPRHLVRRRGQEARLRCSPMKGHSHVYWYRQLPEEGLKFMVYLQKENIIDESGMPKERFSAEFPKEGPSILRIQQVVRGDSAAYFCASSPLTSINEQFFGPGTRLTVL.

The chain employs TRBV7-9 and TRBJ1-3; 9 bases map to TRBD1. CDR3 length: 14 residues. J lost 7 bases, V lost 5 bases, and 6 bases had no gene match. Germline assignment: CDR1 SEHNR and CDR2 FQNEAQ (reference sequence). The CDR3 bases are TGTGCCAGCAGCCCTTACAGGGGGCGGAACACCATATATTTT. This sequence encodes CASSPYRGRNTIYF.

This sequence joins TRBV4-3 and TRBJ2-1; 12 nucleotides line up with TRBD1. CDR3 length: 15 residues. V lost 4 bases to trimming and J lost 9 bases; unmatched junction nucleotides: 7. The germline CDR1 and CDR2 sequences are LGHNA and YSLEER. The CDR3 nucleotides are TGCGCCAGCAGCCTTGGCCGGGACAGGGGGCCTGAGCAGTTCTTC. The encoded protein is CASSLGRDRGPEQFF.

This chain links TRBV5-8 with TRBJ1-1, with no clear D. V was clipped by 6 bases and J by 0 bases, with 15 bases between them. In germline, CDR1 is SGHTS, CDR2 YDEGEE. CDR3 length: 15 amino acids. The DNA of the CDR3 is TGTGCCAGCACCGAACGACTCTTCATGAACACTGAAGCTTTCTTT. It codes for CASTERLFMNTEAFF.

CDR3: CASSRGQGSTEAFF. In DNA, the CDR3 is TGCGCCAGCAGCCGGGGACAGGGGAGCACTGAAGCTTTCTTT. The chain is built from TRBV5-1 and TRBJ1-1, with 10 bases identical to TRBD1. This CDR3 region has 14 residues. Germline assignment: CDR1 SGHRS and CDR2 YFSETQ. Trimming took 4 bases from V and 4 from J; bases not matched to a gene: 4.

This rearrangement joins TRBV2 to TRBJ1-2, with a weak D call TRBD1 (5 bases). V shed 3 bases and J shed 13 bases, with 15 bases lying between them. The CDR3 extends over 12 amino acids. The V gene's germline CDR1 is SNHLY and CDR2 FYNNEI. CDR3 amino acids: CASSDGAPSGTF. CDR3 nucleotide sequence: TGTGCCAGCAGTGATGGGGCCCCTTCAGGCACCTTC.

The chain is built from TRBV19 and TRBJ1-2; D not certain. The CDR3 extends over 14 amino acids. V was clipped by 3 bases and J by 2 bases, with 10 bases between them. Germline assignment: CDR1 LNHDA and CDR2 SQIVND (reference sequence). CDR3 region: CASSIRVANYGYTF. The CDR3 DNA is TGTGCCAGTAGTATCCGGGTTGCGAACTATGGCTACACCTTC. Based on the CDR3 plus reference TRBV19 and TRBJ1-2, the full variable domain is DGGITQSPKYLFRKEGQNVTLSCEQNLNHDAMYWYRQDPGQGLRLIYYSQIVNDFQKGDIAEGYSVSREKKESFPLTVTSAQKNPTAFYLCASSIRVANYGYTFGSGTRLTVV.

The chain couples TRBV5-4 to TRBJ1-6; TRBD1 is a possible D gene (6 bases). The CDR3 is 15 amino acids. Per germline, CDR1 SGHNT and CDR2 YYREEE (reference sequence). The V gene lost 0 bases and the J gene lost 11 bases, with 15 bases spanning the gap. The DNA for the CDR3 is TGTGCCAGCAGCTTGGCAGGGGATATGGTGGCACCCCTCCACTTT. As protein: CASSLAGDMVAPLHF.

V usage is TRBV28 and J usage is TRBJ2-1; 7 positions agree with TRBD1. The CDR3 totals 16 residues. Trimming cost V 5 bases and J 8 bases; bases outside gene matches: 15. Germline loops: CDR1 MDHEN, CDR2 SYDVKM. The CDR3 is CASSTPGAGGKYEQFF. The CDR3 DNA follows: TGTGCCAGCAGTACTCCCGGGGCAGGGGGAAAGTATGAGCAGTTCTTC.

This clone was detected only a few times. This chain connects TRBV2 to TRBJ2-5; D uncertain. Trimming left V 8 bases short and J 4 bases short, with 20 bases between. Germline V lookup: CDR1 SNHLY, CDR2 FYNNEI. This CDR3 has 15 amino acids. CDR3 coding DNA: TGTGCCAGCTATCCTGGCCGGCGGAACGGAGAGACCCAGTACTTC. Translation: CASYPGRRNGETQYF.